This TCR beta chain emerged from a study of tumor-infiltrating lymphocytes in localized non-small cell lung cancer. About the study: Each patient gave resected tumor and non-adjacent uninvolved lung tissue. General study points: Higher tumor T cell infiltration than in uninvolved lung was supported by TCRbeta sequencing.

Germline V CDR1 and CDR2: SSHAT, FNYEAQ (reference sequence). The CDR3 is made up of 16 amino acids. Trimming shortened V by 4 bases and J by 2 bases, and 15 bases separated the two germline ends. Clones were read by immunoSEQ multiplex PCR, and TCRdb kept only the in-frame ones, dropping some. The repertoire consists of roughly 6,400 clones, with approximately 76% occurring once and the leading ten covering roughly 6.8%. Within the sample, this clone is large (0.1 to 1%). Its matching antigen is unknown. The sample comprised uninvolved lung tissue not adjacent to the tumor. This clonotype was sampled from a human donor with non-small cell lung cancer. This chain connects TRBV7-7 to TRBJ2-1, with a weak D call TRBD1 (6 bases). CDR3 region: CASSYGSGTPYNEQFF. In nucleotides, the CDR3 is TGTGCCAGCAGCTATGGGTCCGGGACACCCTACAATGAGCAGTTCTTC. Drawing the rest from reference TRBV7-7 and TRBJ2-1, the complete variable domain is GAGVSQSPRYKVTKRGQDVTLRCDPISSHATLYWYQQALGQGPEFLTYFNYEAQPDKSGLPSDRFSAERPEGSISTLTIQRTEQRDSAMYRCASSYGSGTPYNEQFFGPGTRLTVL.